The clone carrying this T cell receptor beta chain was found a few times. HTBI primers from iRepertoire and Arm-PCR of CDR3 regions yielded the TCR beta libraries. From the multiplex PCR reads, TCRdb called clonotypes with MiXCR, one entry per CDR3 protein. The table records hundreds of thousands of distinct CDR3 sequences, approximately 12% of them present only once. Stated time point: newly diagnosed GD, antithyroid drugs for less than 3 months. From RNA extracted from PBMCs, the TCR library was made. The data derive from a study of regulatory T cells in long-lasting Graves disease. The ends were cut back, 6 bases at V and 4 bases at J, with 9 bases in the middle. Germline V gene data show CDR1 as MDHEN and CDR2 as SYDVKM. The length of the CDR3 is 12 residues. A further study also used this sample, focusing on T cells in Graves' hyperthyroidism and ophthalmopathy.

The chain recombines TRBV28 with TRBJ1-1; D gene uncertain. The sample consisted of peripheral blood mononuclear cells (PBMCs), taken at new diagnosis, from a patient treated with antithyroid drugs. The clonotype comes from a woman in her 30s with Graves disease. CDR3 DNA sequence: TGTGCCAGCAGACTCGGCGCCACTGAAGCTTTCTTT. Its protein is CASRLGATEAFF. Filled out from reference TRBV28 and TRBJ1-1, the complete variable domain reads DVKVTQSSRYLVKRTGEKVFLECVQDMDHENMFWYRQDPGLGLRLIYFSYDVKMKEKGDIPEGYSVSREKKERFSLILESASTNQTSMYLCASRLGATEAFFGQGTRLTVV.